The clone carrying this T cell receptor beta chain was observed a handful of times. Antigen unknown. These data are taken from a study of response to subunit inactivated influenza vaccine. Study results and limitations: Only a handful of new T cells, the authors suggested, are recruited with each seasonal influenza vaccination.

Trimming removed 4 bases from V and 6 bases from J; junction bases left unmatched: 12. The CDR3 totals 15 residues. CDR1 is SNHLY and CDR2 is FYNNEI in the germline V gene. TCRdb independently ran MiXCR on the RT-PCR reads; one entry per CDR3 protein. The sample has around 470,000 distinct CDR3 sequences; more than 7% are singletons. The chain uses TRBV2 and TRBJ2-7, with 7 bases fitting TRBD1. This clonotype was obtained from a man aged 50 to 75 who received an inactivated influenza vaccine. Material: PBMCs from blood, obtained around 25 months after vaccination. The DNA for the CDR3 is TGTGCCAGCAGTGTTCCGACAGGGAATTTTGCCGAGCAGTACTTC. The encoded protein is CASSVPTGNFAEQYF. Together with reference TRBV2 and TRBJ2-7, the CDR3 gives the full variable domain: EPEVTQTPSHQVTQMGQEVILRCVPISNHLYFYWYRQILGQKVEFLVSFYNNEISEKSEIFDDQFSVERPDGSNFTLKIRSTKLEDSAMYFCASSVPTGNFAEQYFGPGTRLTVT.